This TCR beta chain was observed in a study of T cell responses to AZD1222 COVID-19 vaccine. Details on this clone: Its antigen is as yet unknown.

Trimming cost V 2 bases and J 3 bases, with 8 bases left between them. Germline V gives CDR1 MNHNS, CDR2 SASEGT. The CDR3 runs 14 residues. The protocol was immunoSEQ multiplex PCR, while the TCRdb copy is restricted to in-frame clones and leaves out a portion. The sample includes 120,000 or so clones, around 92% of them seen just once. Study results and caveats: Sampling that yielded the repertoires occurred only after the peak T cell response. White British donors predominated, females outnumbered males, and clonal diversity was possibly underestimated. Increases in Spike-specific TCR breadth and depth were seen after two AZD1222 doses. Reportedly, close to half of spike-specific TCRs are directed against unmutated variant regions.

The rearrangement joins TRBV6-1 to TRBJ1-5, with no clear D. The sequence was collected from an adult in good health. Sequenced material: peripheral blood, taken on day 0 of AZD1222 vaccination. The CDR3 loop is CASSELGPNQPQHF. In DNA, the CDR3 is TGTGCCAGCAGTGAATTAGGGCCCAATCAGCCCCAGCATTTT.